Sequencing of this T cell receptor beta chain was carried out in a study of T cells in localized non-small cell lung cancer. This table comes from immunoSEQ multiplex PCR, and its TCRdb copy is limited to in-frame clones, with some not included. The table shows about 45,000 clones, with approximately 81% occurring only once. Study-level points and caveats: Only one tumor region was sequenced, so heterogeneity remains possible. Of the tissues analyzed, uninvolved adjacent lung showed maximal T cell clonality, greater than tumor.

Germline values: CDR1 SGHNT, CDR2 YYREEE (reference sequence). V lost 4 bases, J lost 1 base, and 8 bases lay in between. The CDR3 has 13 residues. A single count supports this clone. Its antigen is undetermined. Sequences were derived from peripheral blood mononuclear cells, sampled before any cancer treatment. This receptor was identified in a man aged 35-75 years with stage III lung adenocarcinoma. This sequence joins TRBV5-4 and TRBJ1-1, with D unresolved. CDR3 sequence reads: CASSLDWNTEAFF. As DNA, the CDR3 is TGTGCCAGCAGCCTCGATTGGAACACTGAAGCTTTCTTT.